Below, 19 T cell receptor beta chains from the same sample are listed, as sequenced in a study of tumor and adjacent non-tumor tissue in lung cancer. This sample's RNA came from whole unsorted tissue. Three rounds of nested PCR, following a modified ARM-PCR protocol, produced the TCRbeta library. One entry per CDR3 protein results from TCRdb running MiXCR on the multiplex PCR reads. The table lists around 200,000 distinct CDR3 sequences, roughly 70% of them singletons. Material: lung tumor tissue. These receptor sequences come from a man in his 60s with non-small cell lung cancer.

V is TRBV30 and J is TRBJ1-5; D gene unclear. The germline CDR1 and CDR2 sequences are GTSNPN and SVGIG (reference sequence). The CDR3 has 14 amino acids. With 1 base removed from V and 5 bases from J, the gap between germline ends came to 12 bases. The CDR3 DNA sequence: TGTGCCTGGAGTGCTACTCGTCCGGATCAGCCCCAGCATTTT. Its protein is CAWSATRPDQPQHF. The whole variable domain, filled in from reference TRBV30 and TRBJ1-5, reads SQTIHQWPATLVQPVGSPLSLECTVEGTSNPNLYWYRQAAGRGLQLLFYSVGIGQISSEVPQNLSASRPQDRQFILSSKKLLLSDSGFYLCAWSATRPDQPQHFGDGTRLSIL.

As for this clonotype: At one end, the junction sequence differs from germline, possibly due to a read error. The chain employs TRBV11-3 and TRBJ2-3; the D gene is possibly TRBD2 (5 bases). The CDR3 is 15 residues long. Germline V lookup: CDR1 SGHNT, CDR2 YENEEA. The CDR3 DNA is TGTGTCAGCAGCTTAGAGGCGTATAGCGCAGATACGCAGTATTTT. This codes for CVSSLEAYSADTQYF.

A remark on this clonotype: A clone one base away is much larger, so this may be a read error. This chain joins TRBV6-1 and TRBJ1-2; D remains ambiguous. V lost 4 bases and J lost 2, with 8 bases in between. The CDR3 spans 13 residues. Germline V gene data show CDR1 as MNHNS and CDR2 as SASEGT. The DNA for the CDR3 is TGTGCCAGCAGTGTCCAGGAGAACTATGGCTACACCTTC. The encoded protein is CASSVQENYGYTF.

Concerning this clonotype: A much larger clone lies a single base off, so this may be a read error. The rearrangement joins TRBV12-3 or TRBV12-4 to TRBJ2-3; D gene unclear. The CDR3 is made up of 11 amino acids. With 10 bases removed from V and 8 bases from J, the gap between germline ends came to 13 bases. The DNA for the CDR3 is TGTGCCACCTCCTCGTTTGGTACGCAGTATTTT. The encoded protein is CATSSFGTQYF.

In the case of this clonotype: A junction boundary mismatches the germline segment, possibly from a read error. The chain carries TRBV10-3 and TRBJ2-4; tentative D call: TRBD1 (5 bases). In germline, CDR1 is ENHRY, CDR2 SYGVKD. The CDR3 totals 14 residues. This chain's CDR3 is CDISDDSLKNIQYF. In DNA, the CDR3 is TGTGACATCAGTGATGACAGCCTAAAAAACATTCAGTACTTC.

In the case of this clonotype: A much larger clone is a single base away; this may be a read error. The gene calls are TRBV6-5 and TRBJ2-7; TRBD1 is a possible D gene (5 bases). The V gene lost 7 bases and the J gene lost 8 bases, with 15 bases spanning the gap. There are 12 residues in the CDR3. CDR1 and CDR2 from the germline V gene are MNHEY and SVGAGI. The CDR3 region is CASTEGQGQQYF. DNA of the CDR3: TGTGCCAGCACCGAAGGCCAGGGTCAGCAGTACTTC.

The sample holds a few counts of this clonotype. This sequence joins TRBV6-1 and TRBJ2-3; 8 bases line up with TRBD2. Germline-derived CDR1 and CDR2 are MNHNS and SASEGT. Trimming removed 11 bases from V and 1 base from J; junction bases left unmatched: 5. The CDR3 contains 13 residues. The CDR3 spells CAGREGGTDTQYF. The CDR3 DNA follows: TGTGCCGGCCGGGAGGGAGGCACAGATACGCAGTATTTT.

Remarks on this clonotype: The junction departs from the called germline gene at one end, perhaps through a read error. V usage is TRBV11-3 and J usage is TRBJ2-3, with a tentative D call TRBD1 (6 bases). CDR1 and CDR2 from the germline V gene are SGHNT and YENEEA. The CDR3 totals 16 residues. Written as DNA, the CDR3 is TGTGCCAGCAGCTTAGAGTCGGGCAGGGGCGGAGATATGCAGTATTTT. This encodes CASSLESGRGGDMQYF.

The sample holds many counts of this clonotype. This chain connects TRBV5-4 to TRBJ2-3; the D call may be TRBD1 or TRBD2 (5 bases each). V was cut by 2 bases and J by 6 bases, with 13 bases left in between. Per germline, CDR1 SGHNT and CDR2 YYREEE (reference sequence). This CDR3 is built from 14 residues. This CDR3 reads CASSLGTKRDTQYF. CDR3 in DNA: TGTGCCAGCAGCTTAGGGACCAAGAGGGATACGCAGTATTTT.

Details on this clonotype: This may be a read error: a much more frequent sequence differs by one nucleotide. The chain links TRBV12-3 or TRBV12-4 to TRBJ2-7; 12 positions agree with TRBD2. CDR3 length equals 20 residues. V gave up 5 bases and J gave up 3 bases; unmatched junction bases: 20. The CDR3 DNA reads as TGTGCCAGCAGTCGTACCTTCGAACTAGCGGGAGGTAACCGGGGCTACGAGCAGTACTTC. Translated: CASSRTFELAGGNRGYEQYF.

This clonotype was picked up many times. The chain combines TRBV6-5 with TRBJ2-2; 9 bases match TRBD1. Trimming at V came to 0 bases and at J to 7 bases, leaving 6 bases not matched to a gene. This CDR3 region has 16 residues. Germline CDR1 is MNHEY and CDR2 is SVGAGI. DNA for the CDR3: TGTGCCAGCAGTTACTCTGGGACAGGGCAGGGCGGGGAGCTGTTTTTT. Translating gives CASSYSGTGQGGELFF.

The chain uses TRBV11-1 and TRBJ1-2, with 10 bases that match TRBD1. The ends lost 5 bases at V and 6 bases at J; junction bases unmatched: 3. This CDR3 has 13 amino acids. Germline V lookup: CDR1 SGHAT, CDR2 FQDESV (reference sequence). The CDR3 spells CASSLGQGHGYTF. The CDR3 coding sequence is TGTGCCAGCAGCCTGGGACAGGGGCATGGCTACACCTTC.

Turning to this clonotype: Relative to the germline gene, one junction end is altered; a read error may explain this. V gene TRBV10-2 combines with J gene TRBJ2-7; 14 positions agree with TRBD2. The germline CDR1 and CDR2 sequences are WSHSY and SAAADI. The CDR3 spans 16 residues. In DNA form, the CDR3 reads TGCGCCAGCAGTGGGACTAGCGGGGGGCCTTCCTACGAGCAGTACTTT. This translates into CASSGTSGGPSYEQYF.

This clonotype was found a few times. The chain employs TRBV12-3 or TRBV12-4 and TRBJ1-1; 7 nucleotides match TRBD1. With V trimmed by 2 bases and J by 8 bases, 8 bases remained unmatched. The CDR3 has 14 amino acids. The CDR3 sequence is CASSLPPRGREAFF. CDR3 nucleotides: TGTGCCAGCAGTTTACCCCCAAGGGGGCGGGAAGCTTTCTTT.

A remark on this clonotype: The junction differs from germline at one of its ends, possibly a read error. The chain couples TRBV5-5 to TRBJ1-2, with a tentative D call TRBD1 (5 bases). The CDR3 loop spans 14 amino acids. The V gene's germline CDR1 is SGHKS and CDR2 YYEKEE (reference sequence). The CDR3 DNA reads TGTGTCAGCAGCCCCGAGCCCGGGACGCAAGGCTACACCTTC. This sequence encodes CVSSPEPGTQGYTF.

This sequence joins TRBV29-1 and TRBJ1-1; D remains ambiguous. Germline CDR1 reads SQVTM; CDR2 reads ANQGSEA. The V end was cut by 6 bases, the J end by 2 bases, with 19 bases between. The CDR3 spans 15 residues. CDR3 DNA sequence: TGCAGCGTAGCCGGTAGGGCGGTGACAAACACTGAAGCTTTCTTT. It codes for CSVAGRAVTNTEAFF.

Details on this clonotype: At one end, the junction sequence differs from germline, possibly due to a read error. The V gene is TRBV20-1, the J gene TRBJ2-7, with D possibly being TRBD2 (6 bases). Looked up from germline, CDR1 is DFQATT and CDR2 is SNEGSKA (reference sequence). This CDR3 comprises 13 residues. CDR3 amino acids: CSVRTGTEYEQYF. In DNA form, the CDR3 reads TGCAGTGTTAGAACCGGGACTGAGTACGAGCAGTACTTC.

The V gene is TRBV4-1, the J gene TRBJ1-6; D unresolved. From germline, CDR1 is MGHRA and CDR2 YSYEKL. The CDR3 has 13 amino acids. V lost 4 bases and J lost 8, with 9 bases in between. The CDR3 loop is CASSRTLDSPLHF. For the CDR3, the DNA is TGCGCCAGCAGCCGCACCCTTGATTCACCCCTCCACTTT.

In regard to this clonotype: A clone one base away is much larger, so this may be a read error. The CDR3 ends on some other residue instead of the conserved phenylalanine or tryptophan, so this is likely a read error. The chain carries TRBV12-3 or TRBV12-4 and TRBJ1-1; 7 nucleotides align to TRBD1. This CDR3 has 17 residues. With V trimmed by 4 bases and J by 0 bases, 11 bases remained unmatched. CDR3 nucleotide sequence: TGTGCCAGCAGTTCATTTCCGATGACAGGGATGAACACTGAAGCTTTCCTT. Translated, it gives CASSSFPMTGMNTEAFL.